The 31 T cell receptor beta chains given below trace back to one sample, sequenced in a study of OX40 agonist ivuxolimab in advanced cancers. This table comes from immunoSEQ multiplex PCR, and its TCRdb copy is limited to in-frame clones, with some not included. The sample lists fewer than 55,000 clones, around nine tenths occurring once. The sequencing used CD4+ or CD8+ T cells sorted from blood, collected in a trial of the OX40 agonist ivuxolimab. The source of these receptors is an adult with an advanced solid tumor such as melanoma, head and neck, liver or kidney cancer.

This sequence joins TRBV5-1 and TRBJ1-1; 7 bases match TRBD1. CDR3 length: 16 residues. Germline V gives CDR1 SGHRS, CDR2 YFSETQ. With V trimmed by 0 bases and J by 3 bases, 8 bases remained unmatched. The CDR3 reads CASSLAPVTGYTEAFF. DNA of the CDR3: TGCGCCAGCAGCTTGGCCCCCGTGACAGGGTACACTGAAGCTTTCTTT.

The V gene is TRBV5-6, the J gene TRBJ2-7; TRBD1 aligns across 9 bases. V gave up 4 bases and J gave up 3 bases; unmatched junction bases: 5. Germline V gives CDR1 SGHDT, CDR2 YYEEEE. The CDR3 is 14 residues long. CDR3 DNA: TGTGCCAGCAGCGCTGAGGGACAGGGCTACGAGCAGTACTTC. Its protein is CASSAEGQGYEQYF.

This rearrangement joins TRBV4-2 to TRBJ2-1; D not certain. This CDR3 has 15 amino acids. Germline CDR1 and CDR2: LGHNA and YNFKEQ. Trimming left V 1 base short and J 7 bases short, with 14 bases between. The CDR3 DNA reads TGTGCCAGCAGCCAAGCAGAGGCAAGTAGTAATGAGCAGTTCTTC. The encoded protein is CASSQAEASSNEQFF.

The V gene is TRBV14, the J gene TRBJ2-7; D gene ambiguous. This CDR3 has 15 residues. Trimming removed 3 bases from V and 3 bases from J, with 15 bases in between. CDR1 and CDR2 (germline): SGHDN, FVKESK. The CDR3 DNA reads as TGTGCCAGCAGCCATACCCTTAACAGTAACTACGAGCAGTACTTC. Translation gives CASSHTLNSNYEQYF.

The chain couples TRBV9 to TRBJ2-1; D is uncertain. CDR3 length equals 11 residues. Germline CDR1 SGDLS, CDR2 YYNGEE. V was trimmed by 1 base and J by 8 bases, leaving 4 bases between them. Written as DNA, the CDR3 is TGTGCCAGCAGCGTAATGGATGAGCAGTTCTTC. It codes for CASSVMDEQFF.

The rearrangement joins TRBV9 to TRBJ2-2; D is possibly TRBD1 or TRBD2 (5 bases each). CDR1 SGDLS and CDR2 YYNGEE come from the germline V gene. V lost 0 bases to trimming and J lost 6 bases, with 9 bases between them. This CDR3 comprises 14 residues. In DNA, the CDR3 is TGTGCCAGCAGCGTAGACTTGGGGGCCGGGGAGCTGTTTTTT. It translates to CASSVDLGAGELFF.

The gene calls are TRBV7-2 and TRBJ1-5; no definite D call. V shed 1 base and J shed 6 bases, with 7 bases lying between them. The CDR3 sequence is 13 residues long. The germline V gene encodes CDR1 SGHTA and CDR2 FQGNSA. The CDR3 sequence is CASSLGGIQPQHF. The CDR3, as DNA: TGTGCCAGCAGCTTAGGAGGGATTCAGCCCCAGCATTTT.

The chain uses TRBV4-3 and TRBJ2-1; TRBD2 matches 10 bases. This CDR3 comprises 17 residues. J gave up 8 bases and V 0 bases, and 10 bases lay outside the gene matches. Germline CDR1 and CDR2: LGHNA and YSLEER. In DNA form, the CDR3 reads TGCGCCAGCAGCCAAGATCGGGCTAGCGGGAGTATCTATGAGCAGTTCTTC. Amino acids: CASSQDRASGSIYEQFF.

This sequence joins TRBV19 and TRBJ1-1, with D unclear. Germline V lookup: CDR1 LNHDA, CDR2 SQIVND (reference sequence). The length of the CDR3 is 16 residues. Trimming shortened V by 1 base and J by 5 bases, and 17 bases separated the two germline ends. CDR3 sequence: CASSIAKRLGWTEAFF. CDR3 nucleotide sequence: TGTGCCAGTAGTATAGCTAAACGCCTGGGATGGACTGAAGCTTTCTTT.

The gene calls are TRBV4-3 and TRBJ1-1, with TRBD1 matching 7 bases. CDR1 and CDR2 from the germline V gene are LGHNA and YSLEER. The CDR3 length is 13 residues. J was trimmed by 5 bases and V by 4 bases; bases with no gene match: 4. In nucleotides, the CDR3 is TGCGCCAGCAGCCGGGACAGAGCTACTGAAGCTTTCTTT. Amino acid sequence: CASSRDRATEAFF.

The table lists this clone with a few counts. The genes are TRBV29-1 and TRBJ1-1, with D perhaps matching TRBD1 (5 bases). CDR3 length equals 11 residues. In germline, CDR1 is SQVTM, CDR2 ANQGSEA. V shed 4 bases and J shed 6 bases, with 9 bases lying between them. In DNA, the CDR3 is TGCAGCGTTGTATGGGGACCTGAAGCTTTCTTT. It codes for CSVVWGPEAFF.

The rearrangement uses TRBV2 and TRBJ1-1; D is unclear. Germline V gene lookup returns CDR1 SNHLY and CDR2 FYNNEI. Trimming removed 0 bases at V and 1 base at J, with 12 bases between. CDR3 length: 16 residues. The CDR3 loop is CASSEALVAPNTEAFF. In DNA form, the CDR3 reads TGTGCCAGCAGTGAAGCGCTCGTGGCACCGAACACTGAAGCTTTCTTT.

The chain is built from TRBV7-2 and TRBJ1-4; 11 nucleotides match TRBD1. CDR1 and CDR2 from the germline V gene are SGHTA and FQGNSA. The CDR3 contains 15 residues. Germline trimming cut 4 bases from V and 7 bases from J; bases unmatched to any gene: 5. The CDR3 DNA reads as TGTGCCAGCAGCTGGACAGGGGGCGAACGTGAAAAACTGTTTTTT. Its protein is CASSWTGGEREKLFF.

This chain connects TRBV7-3 to TRBJ2-7; D remains ambiguous. Germline V lookup: CDR1 SGHTA, CDR2 FQGTGA. The CDR3 covers 12 residues. The V gene lost 7 bases and the J gene lost 1 base, with 8 bases spanning the gap. The CDR3 loop reads CASKNVSYEQYF. CDR3 DNA sequence: TGTGCCAGCAAAAACGTGTCCTACGAGCAGTACTTC.

The chain couples TRBV6-6 to TRBJ2-5, with 7 nucleotides matching TRBD2. Germline lookup yields CDR1 MNHNY and CDR2 SVGAGI (reference sequence). With V trimmed by 5 bases and J by 1 base, 10 bases remained unmatched. The CDR3 is made up of 16 amino acids. The CDR3 DNA sequence: TGTGCCAGCAGTGGGGGGGAGGGAACCCTCCAAGAGACCCAGTACTTC. Translating gives CASSGGEGTLQETQYF.

V is TRBV27 and J is TRBJ2-7, with TRBD2 as a possible D gene (6 bases). Germline values: CDR1 MNHEY, CDR2 SMNVEV (reference sequence). V was trimmed by 5 bases and J by 2 bases, leaving 16 bases between them. This CDR3 comprises 15 residues. CDR3 bases: TGTGCCAGCAGTCCCGGGACTTCCTTCCCCTACGAGCAGTACTTC. It encodes CASSPGTSFPYEQYF.

The chain combines TRBV6-5 with TRBJ2-7; D is ambiguous. V was cut by 6 bases and J by 2 bases, with 14 bases left in between. Germline V gene sequence: CDR1 MNHEY, CDR2 SVGAGI. CDR3 length equals 14 residues. CDR3 in amino acids: CASSELQTAYEQYF. The CDR3 nucleotides are TGTGCCAGCAGCGAGCTGCAAACAGCCTACGAGCAGTACTTC.

V is TRBV6-5 and J is TRBJ2-2; D unclear. Trimming left V 6 bases short and J 4 bases short, with 6 bases between. The CDR3 sequence is 12 residues long. Germline loops: CDR1 MNHEY, CDR2 SVGAGI. The CDR3 nucleotides read TGTGCCAGCAGAAAGATCACCGGGGAGCTGTTTTTT. Translated, it gives CASRKITGELFF.

The V gene is TRBV19, the J gene TRBJ2-1; tentative D call: TRBD2 (7 bases). The CDR3 covers 16 residues. Trimming shortened V by 7 bases and J by 2 bases, and 18 bases separated the two germline ends. In germline, CDR1 is LNHDA, CDR2 SQIVND (reference sequence). Here the CDR3 DNA reads TGTGCCAGTACCATGGGGGGGGACAATCCCTACAATGAGCAGTTCTTC. Its protein is CASTMGGDNPYNEQFF.

J is TRBJ2-7 and V is TRBV27; D uncertain. Germline V gene data show CDR1 as MNHEY and CDR2 as SMNVEV (reference sequence). Deletions cut 2 bases from V and 1 base from J, with 9 bases between. The CDR3 contains 14 residues. This CDR3 reads CASSLMGTSYEQYF. In DNA form, the CDR3 reads TGTGCCAGCAGTTTAATGGGTACATCCTACGAGCAGTACTTC.

This rearrangement joins TRBV27 to TRBJ2-4; D is possibly TRBD1 (6 bases). Germline values: CDR1 MNHEY, CDR2 SMNVEV (reference sequence). The CDR3 spans 13 residues. Trimming stripped 1 base from V and 9 bases from J, with 10 bases between. CDR3 protein: CASSLLGRGIQYF. CDR3 DNA: TGTGCCAGCAGTTTATTAGGCAGGGGCATTCAGTACTTC.

This rearrangement joins TRBV9 to TRBJ2-1, with D possibly matching TRBD2 (6 bases). V gave up 0 bases and J gave up 8 bases, with 6 bases separating them. The CDR3 contains 12 residues. CDR1 and CDR2 (germline): SGDLS, YYNGEE. CDR3 DNA sequence: TGTGCCAGCAGCGTAGTAGCGGATGAGCAGTTCTTC. Amino acids: CASSVVADEQFF.

J is TRBJ1-2 and V is TRBV9, with TRBD1 identical over 7 bases. J gave up 4 bases and V 4 bases, and 7 bases lay outside the gene matches. The CDR3 has 14 residues. Germline V gene lookup returns CDR1 SGDLS and CDR2 YYNGEE. DNA of the CDR3: TGTGCCAGCAGCCCTGGGGACAGCCCCTATGGCTACACCTTC. Residues: CASSPGDSPYGYTF.

This clone has only one observation. The rearrangement links TRBV4-2 to TRBJ1-2; D uncertain. CDR3 length: 15 residues. Per germline, CDR1 LGHNA and CDR2 YNFKEQ. V lost 2 bases and J 0 bases, leaving 10 bases between the germline ends. CDR3 DNA sequence: TGTGCCAGCAGCCAACCAGATCGGGCTAACTATGGCTACACCTTC. Amino acid sequence: CASSQPDRANYGYTF.

The CDR3 loop is CASSSGLSYEQYF. In DNA, the CDR3 is TGTGCCAGCAGTTCAGGTCTCTCCTACGAGCAGTACTTC. This chain connects TRBV11-2 to TRBJ2-7; D is undetermined. V lost 6 bases and J lost 0, with 9 bases in between. The CDR3 is 13 residues long. Germline CDR1 is SGHAT and CDR2 is FQNNGV. The entire variable domain, with the rest obtained from reference TRBV11-2 and TRBJ2-7, is as follows: EAGVAQSPRYKIIEKRQSVAFWCNPISGHATLYWYQQILGQGPKLLIQFQNNGVVDDSQLPKDRFSAERLKGVDSTLKIQPAKLEDSAVYLCASSSGLSYEQYFGPGTRLTVT.

The V and J genes are TRBV6-1 and TRBJ1-2, with D perhaps matching TRBD1 (6 bases). Trimming removed 1 base from V and 1 base from J, with 13 bases in between. This CDR3 has 16 amino acids. The germline V gene has CDR1 MNHNS and CDR2 SASEGT. CDR3 sequence: CASSEDRAPFNYGYTF. In nucleotides, the CDR3 is TGTGCCAGCAGTGAAGACAGGGCCCCCTTTAACTATGGCTACACCTTC.

This sequence joins TRBV6-6 and TRBJ2-7, with no clear D. Trimming cost V 4 bases and J 3 bases, with 13 bases left between them. The length of the CDR3 is 14 residues. Germline CDR1 MNHNY, CDR2 SVGAGI (reference sequence). The CDR3, as DNA: TGTGCCAGCAGTTCCTTCGACCGAGACTACGAGCAGTACTTC. This codes for CASSSFDRDYEQYF.

The V gene is TRBV29-1, the J gene TRBJ2-2; 8 bases are shared with TRBD1. After removal of 5 bases from V and 7 bases from J, the junction contained 9 bases not matched to a gene. CDR1 and CDR2 from the germline V gene are SQVTM and ANQGSEA. The CDR3 is 14 amino acids. Here the CDR3 DNA reads TGCAGCGTTCCAGGGGGCGCCGGGATCGGGGAGCTGTTTTTT. Protein sequence: CSVPGGAGIGELFF.

The V gene is TRBV5-1, the J gene TRBJ2-4; the D call may be TRBD1 or TRBD2 (6 bases each). V shed 2 bases and J shed 5 bases, with 11 bases lying between them. Germline-derived CDR1 and CDR2 are SGHRS and YFSETQ. This CDR3 has 14 residues. The CDR3 here is CASSLTGAQNIQYF. The CDR3 DNA reads TGCGCCAGCAGCTTAACGGGGGCCCAAAACATTCAGTACTTC.

In this sample, this clone turned up once. J is TRBJ1-1 and V is TRBV28; D perhaps matches TRBD1 (6 bases). This CDR3 has 14 residues. The V gene's germline CDR1 is MDHEN and CDR2 SYDVKM. The V end was cut by 7 bases, the J end by 4 bases, with 16 bases between. The CDR3 reads CASIVQGRSTEAFF. The DNA of the CDR3 is TGTGCCAGCATCGTGCAGGGGCGGAGCACTGAAGCTTTCTTT.

This clone was counted a single time. The chain's CDR3 is CASSLASANTGLEPQHF. The DNA of the CDR3 is TGTGCCAGCAGCTTGGCGTCCGCTAATACAGGGTTGGAGCCCCAGCATTTT. The chain links TRBV7-9 to TRBJ1-5, with a weak D call TRBD1 (6 bases). V lost 3 bases to trimming and J lost 8 bases, with 23 bases between them. This CDR3 has 17 amino acids. Looked up from germline, CDR1 is SEHNR and CDR2 is FQNEAQ (reference sequence).